This T cell receptor (beta chain) was captured by sequencing in a study of blood T cell repertoires in COVID-19. Study-wide background: In each case, the material was cDNA or gDNA derived from T cells, B-cell-depleted T cells, or PBMCs.

This CDR3 is built from 15 residues. The germline V gene encodes CDR1 WNHNN and CDR2 SYGVQD (reference sequence). V gave up 2 bases and J gave up 4 bases; unmatched junction bases: 3. Profiling relied on immunoSEQ multiplex PCR, and the TCRdb table lists in-frame clones only, not all of them. The sample consists of some 400,000 clones, roughly 90% of them appearing once. Sequencing was performed on PBMCs or T cells enriched from blood (not recorded which). The V call is TRBV10-1, the J call TRBJ2-1, with 9 bases aligning to TRBD2. The sequence was obtained from a woman aged 40 to 50 who had been exposed to COVID-19. CDR3 loop: CASSEGLAQYNEQFF. CDR3 sequence (DNA): TGCGCCAGCAGTGAGGGACTAGCGCAATACAATGAGCAGTTCTTC.